Shown below are 27 T cell receptor beta chains from a single sample sequenced in a study of blood T cell repertoires in COVID-19. Profiled with immunoSEQ multiplex PCR; TCRdb holds only in-frame clones, not every one. The sample has approximately 240,000 clones; 65% to 90% are singletons. The sample taken for sequencing was peripheral blood. The receptors were gathered from a woman older than 75 with active or convalescent COVID-19.

V is TRBV25-1 and J is TRBJ1-6; no clear D gene. The V gene lost 5 bases and the J gene lost 4 bases, with 6 bases spanning the gap. This CDR3 is 13 amino acids long. Germline values: CDR1 MGHDK, CDR2 SYGVNS. CDR3 in DNA: TGTGCCAGCAGTCGAGGGTATAATTCACCCCTCCACTTT. Encoded protein: CASSRGYNSPLHF.

The chain is built from TRBV12-3 or TRBV12-4 and TRBJ2-3, with no clear D. CDR3 length: 13 amino acids. With 3 bases removed from V and 4 bases from J, the gap between germline ends came to 8 bases. The CDR3 DNA follows: TGTGCCAGCAGTTTTGGCAGTTCAGATACGCAGTATTTT. Residues: CASSFGSSDTQYF.

The V call is TRBV21-1, the J call TRBJ1-5; the D call in the table, TRBD1, was not verified against the DNA. TRBV21-1 corresponds to a pseudogene. The CDR3 is 16 residues long. The CDR3 DNA reads as TGTGCCAGCAGAAGTTCCGGGACAGCCCATCGAGAGCCCCAGCATTTT. Encoded protein: CASRSSGTAHREPQHF.

The V call is TRBV18, the J call TRBJ2-1, with D tentatively TRBD2 (6 bases). Germline CDR1 KGHSH, CDR2 LQKENI. The germline V and J ends were trimmed by 3 bases and 3 bases, with 18 bases remaining between them. CDR3 length: 17 amino acids. CDR3 sequence reads: CASSPGSWGGNYNEQFF. The CDR3, as DNA: TGTGCCAGCTCACCGGGGTCGTGGGGCGGGAACTACAATGAGCAGTTCTTC.

The gene calls are TRBV28 and TRBJ1-5; 9 positions agree with TRBD1. The CDR3 extends over 16 amino acids. Germline V gene sequence: CDR1 MDHEN, CDR2 SYDVKM. J was trimmed by 4 bases and V by 7 bases; bases with no gene match: 11. The CDR3 coding sequence is TGTGCCAGCATTGGGTGGACGGACAGGGGTAATCAGCCCCAGCATTTT. Amino acid sequence: CASIGWTDRGNQPQHF.

The chain recombines TRBV7-6 with TRBJ1-1; 8 nucleotides match TRBD1. Looked up from germline, CDR1 is SGHVS and CDR2 is FNYEAQ. CDR3 length: 14 amino acids. J lost 4 bases, V lost 3 bases, and 4 bases had no gene match. The chain's CDR3 is CASSLVTGVTEAFF. As DNA, the CDR3 is TGTGCCAGCAGCTTGGTGACAGGGGTCACTGAAGCTTTCTTT. Looking up the rest from reference TRBV7-6 and TRBJ1-1 gives the full variable domain: GAGVSQSPRYKVTKRGQDVALRCDPISGHVSLYWYRQALGQGPEFLTYFNYEAQQDKSGLPNDRFSAERPEGSISTLTIQRTEQRDSAMYRCASSLVTGVTEAFFGQGTRLTVV.

The CDR3 DNA sequence: TGTGCCTGGAGTGTGCTCAGGGCCCCTGAAGCTTTCTTT. Translated: CAWSVLRAPEAFF. The chain carries TRBV30 and TRBJ1-1; tentatively, D is TRBD1 (5 bases). The CDR3 consists of 13 residues. The germline V gene encodes CDR1 GTSNPN and CDR2 SVGIG (reference sequence). V was pared by 0 bases and J by 6 bases, with 11 bases between.

V and J are TRBV5-1 and TRBJ2-3; TRBD2 agrees at 9 bases. Germline lookup yields CDR1 SGHRS and CDR2 YFSETQ. This CDR3 spans 15 amino acids. J gave up 6 bases and V 2 bases, and 7 bases lay outside the gene matches. The CDR3, as DNA: TGCGCCAGCAGCTTACCCGGGACTAGCAGCGATACGCAGTATTTT. It codes for CASSLPGTSSDTQYF.

The chain carries TRBV5-1 and TRBJ2-1; 7 bases are shared with TRBD1. In germline, CDR1 is SGHRS, CDR2 YFSETQ. The CDR3 length is 15 residues. V shed 4 bases and J 4 bases; nucleotides not matched to a gene: 8. The CDR3 is CASSPGTAKYNEQFF. As DNA, the CDR3 is TGCGCCAGCAGCCCTGGGACAGCAAAATACAATGAGCAGTTCTTC. Combining the CDR3 with reference TRBV5-1 and TRBJ2-1 gives the whole variable domain KAGVTQTPRYLIKTRGQQVTLSCSPISGHRSVSWYQQTPGQGLQFLFEYFSETQRNKGNFPGRFSGRQFSNSRSEMNVSTLELGDSALYLCASSPGTAKYNEQFFGPGTRLTVL.

V gene TRBV7-8 combines with J gene TRBJ2-1, with D perhaps matching TRBD2 (5 bases). The CDR3 has 13 residues. Germline assignment: CDR1 SGHVS and CDR2 FQNEAQ. V lost 5 bases and J 5 bases, leaving 10 bases between the germline ends. In DNA, the CDR3 is TGTGCCAGCAGCCCCGGGAACCACAATGAGCAGTTCTTC. Translating it yields CASSPGNHNEQFF.

This chain links TRBV6-1 with TRBJ1-1; 8 bases align to TRBD1. Germline V gene data show CDR1 as MNHNS and CDR2 as SASEGT. J lost 5 bases, V lost 3 bases, and 5 bases had no gene match. The CDR3 covers 14 residues. The CDR3, as DNA: TGTGCCAGCAGTGACGGGACAGGCTTAACTGAAGCTTTCTTT. It codes for CASSDGTGLTEAFF.

The DNA of the CDR3 is TGTGCCAGCAGTGAGTACAGTAAAGACTATGGCTACACCTTC. Encoded protein: CASSEYSKDYGYTF. The chain employs TRBV2 and TRBJ1-2, with D unclear. V was clipped by 3 bases and J by 3 bases, with 11 bases between them. This CDR3 has 14 residues. The germline V gene encodes CDR1 SNHLY and CDR2 FYNNEI. The entire variable domain, with the rest obtained from reference TRBV2 and TRBJ1-2, is as follows: EPEVTQTPSHQVTQMGQEVILRCVPISNHLYFYWYRQILGQKVEFLVSFYNNEISEKSEIFDDQFSVERPDGSNFTLKIRSTKLEDSAMYFCASSEYSKDYGYTFGSGTRLTVV.

V gene TRBV18 combines with J gene TRBJ2-1; D remains ambiguous. The V and J ends lost 4 bases and 2 bases respectively, with 12 bases between them. The CDR3 runs 15 residues. Germline-derived CDR1 and CDR2 are KGHSH and LQKENI. The CDR3 bases are TGTGCCAGCTCACGACCAGACAAGACCTACAATGAGCAGTTCTTC. This codes for CASSRPDKTYNEQFF.

The gene calls are TRBV7-9 and TRBJ1-4, with unresolved D. In germline, CDR1 is SEHNR, CDR2 FQNEAQ (reference sequence). The V gene lost 3 bases and the J gene lost 5 bases, with 10 bases spanning the gap. The CDR3 has 14 residues. The CDR3 DNA reads TGTGCCAGCAGCTTCCAGGTGTCAAATGAAAAACTGTTTTTT. It codes for CASSFQVSNEKLFF.

This rearrangement joins TRBV13 to TRBJ1-4; D is perhaps TRBD1 (5 bases). The CDR3 sequence is 16 residues long. Germline CDR1 PRHDT, CDR2 FYEKMQ (reference sequence). Trimming cost V 0 bases and J 3 bases, with 11 bases left between them. The CDR3 DNA is TGTGCCAGCAGCTTAGGCCGGTGGGGGGCTAATGAAAAACTGTTTTTT. It specifies CASSLGRWGANEKLFF. The entire variable domain, with the rest obtained from reference TRBV13 and TRBJ1-4, is as follows: AAGVIQSPRHLIKEKRETATLKCYPIPRHDTVYWYQQGPGQDPQFLISFYEKMQSDKGSIPDRFSAQQFSDYHSELNMSSLELGDSALYFCASSLGRWGANEKLFFGSGTQLSVL.

The rearrangement links TRBV24-1 to TRBJ2-1; 8 bases are shared with TRBD2. Germline CDR1 reads KGHDR; CDR2 reads SFDVKD. The CDR3 sequence is 15 residues long. Germline trimming cut 5 bases from V and 10 bases from J; bases unmatched to any gene: 12. CDR3 protein: CATSGLGSGREEQFF. DNA for the CDR3: TGTGCCACCAGTGGACTGGGGAGCGGGAGAGAGGAGCAGTTCTTC.

The rearrangement joins TRBV5-1 to TRBJ2-5; 11 bases agree with TRBD1. Germline loops: CDR1 SGHRS, CDR2 YFSETQ. This CDR3 is 16 amino acids long. V gave up 2 bases and J gave up 4 bases; unmatched junction bases: 7. The CDR3 DNA sequence: TGCGCCAGCAGCTTACGGACAGGGGGCGGTTTAGAGACCCAGTACTTC. This codes for CASSLRTGGGLETQYF.

The chain has TRBV11-3 and TRBJ2-7; 7 bases align to TRBD2. V gave up 6 bases and J gave up 6 bases; unmatched junction bases: 11. This CDR3 contains 14 residues. Looked up from germline, CDR1 is SGHNT and CDR2 is YENEEA. The CDR3 bases are TGTGCCAGCAGTACCAGCGGGAACGGTCTCGAGCAGTACTTC. Translating it yields CASSTSGNGLEQYF.

V is TRBV5-6 and J is TRBJ1-4, with D possibly being TRBD1 (5 bases). The CDR3 runs 16 residues. V lost 4 bases to trimming and J lost 0 bases, with 13 bases between them. CDR1 SGHDT and CDR2 YYEEEE come from the germline V gene. CDR3 in amino acids: CASSPRDVATNEKLFF. The CDR3 DNA reads as TGTGCCAGCAGCCCCAGGGATGTTGCAACTAATGAAAAACTGTTTTTT.

The chain has TRBV27 and TRBJ1-4; D not certain. Germline V gene lookup returns CDR1 MNHEY and CDR2 SMNVEV (reference sequence). With 5 bases removed from V and 2 bases from J, the gap between germline ends came to 9 bases. The CDR3 consists of 14 residues. The CDR3 DNA reads TGTGCCAGCAGTCACAGAGGGACTAATGAAAAACTGTTTTTT. Translated: CASSHRGTNEKLFF.

V is TRBV28 and J is TRBJ2-6, with TRBD1 matching 9 bases. The CDR3 runs to 16 residues. V gave up 8 bases and J gave up 0 bases; unmatched junction bases: 5. The germline V gene encodes CDR1 MDHEN and CDR2 SYDVKM. As DNA, the CDR3 is TGTGCCAGCCGGGACAGGGCGGGCTCTGGGGCCAACGTCCTGACTTTC. Translating gives CASRDRAGSGANVLTF.

CDR3 sequence reads: CASSRSAGFTDTQYF. The DNA of the CDR3 is TGTGCCAGCAGCCGGTCGGCAGGGTTCACAGATACGCAGTATTTT. This chain uses TRBV2 with TRBJ2-3, with D perhaps TRBD1 (5 bases). Germline CDR1 reads SNHLY; CDR2 reads FYNNEI. V gave up 6 bases and J gave up 2 bases, with 15 bases separating them. The CDR3 has 15 residues.

This clone was picked up a small number of times. The CDR3 spells CASSLSFQPQHF. The CDR3 DNA reads as TGTGCCAGCAGTTTATCTTTTCAGCCCCAGCATTTT. The rearrangement uses TRBV12-3 or TRBV12-4 and TRBJ1-5; D uncertain. V gave up 2 bases and J gave up 6 bases, with 5 bases separating them. The CDR3 is 12 amino acids.

V usage is TRBV30 and J usage is TRBJ1-2; D perhaps matches TRBD1 (6 bases). The CDR3 is 17 residues long. Germline V gives CDR1 GTSNPN, CDR2 SVGIG (reference sequence). V dropped 4 bases and J dropped 0 bases, with 21 bases sitting between them. The CDR3 DNA is TGTGCCTGGAACCCCTATTTCGACAGGCCCCCTAACTATGGCTACACCTTC. It specifies CAWNPYFDRPPNYGYTF.

V usage is TRBV2 and J usage is TRBJ2-5; 10 nucleotides match TRBD2. The CDR3 totals 16 residues. After removal of 2 bases from V and 1 base from J, the junction contained 4 bases not matched to a gene. The germline CDR1 and CDR2 sequences are SNHLY and FYNNEI. The CDR3 reads CASSERTSGLQETQYF. The CDR3 DNA follows: TGTGCCAGCAGTGAAAGGACTAGCGGTCTCCAAGAGACCCAGTACTTC. Based on the CDR3 plus reference TRBV2 and TRBJ2-5, the full variable domain is EPEVTQTPSHQVTQMGQEVILRCVPISNHLYFYWYRQILGQKVEFLVSFYNNEISEKSEIFDDQFSVERPDGSNFTLKIRSTKLEDSAMYFCASSERTSGLQETQYFGPGTRLLVL.

The chain links TRBV20-1 to TRBJ1-3, with no clear D. This CDR3 has 12 residues. CDR1 is DFQATT and CDR2 is SNEGSKA in the germline V gene (reference sequence). With 3 bases removed from V and 2 bases from J, the gap between germline ends came to 5 bases. The CDR3 protein is CSASSPGNTIYF. The CDR3 nucleotides are TGCAGTGCTAGTAGCCCTGGAAACACCATATATTTT.

The table lists this clone with a few counts. The chain is built from TRBV11-2 and TRBJ2-2; D uncertain. The CDR3 runs 13 residues. V was cut by 5 bases and J by 4 bases, with 8 bases left in between. Per germline, CDR1 SGHAT and CDR2 FQNNGV. DNA of the CDR3: TGTGCCAGCAGCATTACACCCACCGGGGAGCTGTTTTTT. It specifies CASSITPTGELFF.